This T cell receptor (beta chain) was captured in a study of cytomegalovirus exposure and HLA in healthy donors (TCRdb year 2017). As for the study more broadly: The 650 to 750 repertoires of the first cohort and the 95 to 150 validation repertoires were produced on the same platform, according to a later analysis. The study aimed to test whether signatures of past pathogen exposure could be identified by cataloging public T cell receptors. A separate validation cohort of about 110 different subjects was used in addition to the roughly 620-subject first cohort. High-throughput TCR immunosequencing, statistical association of individual TCRs with disease status, and machine learning were combined to predict cytomegalovirus infection status.

The donors belonged to the validation cohort of about 130 subjects, which was separate from the approximately 700-subject first cohort. V and J are trimmed by 5 bases and 2 bases, and the gene matches miss 6 bases of the junction. The CDR3 holds 16 amino acids from the cysteine to the phenylalanine. Only the CDR3 DNA stays, 48 bases, in frame from base 1. In the germline V gene, CDR1 corresponds to SGHAT and CDR2 to FQNNGV. As for this clone: The antigen this receptor binds is unknown. Nothing much larger sits one base from this clone, and base qualities are not available.

The library was generated by the immunoSEQ multiplex PCR assay. For the original study's pipeline: A statistical classification framework was built for diagnosing cytomegalovirus status from the catalog of TCR beta chain sequences. TCRdb provides this immuneACCESS table in a form limited to in-frame rearrangements. Some clones are lacking; in checked studies, under half of them reflect an unresolved V gene, and why the rest are absent is not known. The V and J calls and clone size were taken over from that table, and D and trimming were inferred from the DNA. This sample holds 55,000 to 80,000 clones; approximately 95% were observed only once. The ten largest clonotypes hold roughly 6.6% of the sample. General findings and caveats noted by the study authors: The classifier was reported to diagnose cytomegalovirus status with high specificity and sensitivity in both the original and validation cohorts. While some public TCRs were present in many individuals, most TCR sequences turned up only very rarely across donors. A total of 164 TCR beta chains were listed by the study as associated with cytomegalovirus. A few of the identified cytomegalovirus-associated TCR beta chains were confirmed in vitro to be specific for cytomegalovirus antigens. According to the authors, the approach could potentially be generalized to other disease states and immunological phenotypes. A later analysis found that TCRs clustered in the first cohort also tended to co-occur in the roughly 120 validation repertoires, with approximately 93% of cluster scores above 0. A later analysis had no HLA typing for the validation cohort, so co-occurrence there was scored across all 110 or so repertoires.

The sequenced material came from PBMCs. The sequence derives from a woman aged 18 to 35 in good health and CMV-seropositive. The chain is made from TRBV11-2 and TRBJ2-5, with TRBD2 matching 12 junction bases. The DNA sequence is TGTGCCAGCAGCCGAAGACTAGCGGGGGCACAAGAGACCCAGTACTTC. It is translated as CASSRRLAGAQETQYF.